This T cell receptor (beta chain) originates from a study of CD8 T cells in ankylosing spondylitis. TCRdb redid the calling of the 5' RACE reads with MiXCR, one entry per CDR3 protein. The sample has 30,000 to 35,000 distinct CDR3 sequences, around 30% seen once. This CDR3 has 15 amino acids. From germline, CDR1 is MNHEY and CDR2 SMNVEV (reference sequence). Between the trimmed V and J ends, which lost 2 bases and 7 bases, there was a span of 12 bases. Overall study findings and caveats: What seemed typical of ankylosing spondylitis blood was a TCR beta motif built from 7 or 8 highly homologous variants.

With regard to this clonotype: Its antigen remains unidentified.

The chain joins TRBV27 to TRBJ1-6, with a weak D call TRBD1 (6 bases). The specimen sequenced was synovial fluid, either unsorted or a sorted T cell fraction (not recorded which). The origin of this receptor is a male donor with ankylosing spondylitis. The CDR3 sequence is CASSLSAGGNSPLHF. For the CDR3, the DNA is TGTGCCAGCAGTTTAAGTGCCGGGGGCAATTCACCCCTCCACTTT.